A selection of T cell receptor beta chains follows, all from one sample in a study of beta chain features in type 1 diabetes. Some clones are missing from TCRdb's copy, which holds only in-frame ones; the method was immunoSEQ multiplex PCR. Altogether 150,000 to 200,000 clones are present, approximately 9.1% being singletons, with the ten largest covering about 0.7%. The sequenced sample consisted of central memory CD4+ T cells from blood. The receptor source for this set is a woman in her thirties with type 1 diabetes. The conserved cysteine and the conserved F or W are not part of the CDR3 here. Fields, in order: clone size, J gene, V gene, CDR3 protein. Clone size, where shown, is once, few, many, or a class for clones that have expanded.

>-|TRBJ2-6|TRBV7-2
ASSSIRTGSGANVLT
>few|TRBJ2-5|TRBV9
ASSVEGRDRETQY
>few|TRBJ2-2|TRBV7-9
ASSLGQVTTGELF
>few|TRBJ1-1|TRBV20-1
SAPRTDEAF
>-|TRBJ2-1|TRBV29-1
SVEEISTGLPDNEQF
>-|TRBJ2-3|TRBV5-4
ASSPGSGDTQY
>-|TRBJ2-1|TRBV23-1
ASSQYRNIAGGGSEQF
>-|TRBJ2-1|TRBV7-8
ASSFGTSAYNEQF
>few|TRBJ2-2|TRBV2
ASSRDRRHPGELF
>-|TRBJ2-1|TRBV7-3
ASSLTRTSGRAGQF
>few|TRBJ2-1|TRBV7-3
ASSRGGPGLAVYNEQF
>few|TRBJ2-7|TRBV19
ASSPGDSSSYEQY
>-|TRBJ2-5|TRBV6-6
ASSYSKPPETQY
>few|TRBJ2-5|TRBV27
ASSLWRGETQY
>-|TRBJ2-5|TRBV6-6
ASRTSGIQETQY
>-|TRBJ1-5|TRBV30
AWSVGSEQPQH
>few|TRBJ2-7|TRBV6-1
ASRGGVRYEQY
>few|TRBJ1-4|TRBV15
ATSLGPGGRGEKLF
>few|TRBJ2-5|TRBV18
ASSLRRLRTSGRETQY
>few|TRBJ2-7|TRBV19
ASSKDAGYEQY
>-|TRBJ2-3|TRBV19
ASRASGIRTDTQY
>-|TRBJ2-2|TRBV18
ASSPRAGPNTGELF
>-|TRBJ2-1|TRBV9
ASSVSASVAYNEQF
>-|TRBJ2-5|TRBV9
ASSQTEAGETQY
>-|TRBJ2-6|TRBV7-9
ASRPGSGANVLT
>few|TRBJ2-5|TRBV29-1
SVGQSAAYQETQY
>-|TRBJ2-3|TRBV2
ASSELIAAQY
>few|TRBJ1-1|TRBV30
ASQRGPGDTEAF
>-|TRBJ2-7|TRBV5-4
ASSRGLAGDEQY
>-|TRBJ2-6|TRBV18
ASSPGLAGSGANVLT
>few|TRBJ2-7|TRBV5-3
ARSLEHRREQY
>-|TRBJ2-5|TRBV6-5
ASSYAAGGTETQY
>-|TRBJ1-1|TRBV5-4
ASSWPQGPAIAEAF
>few|TRBJ2-5|TRBV9
ASGRASGRQETQY
>-|TRBJ1-4|TRBV14
ASSQALGGGEKLF
>-|TRBJ1-4|TRBV4-2
ASSQVGTASEKLF
>-|TRBJ1-5|TRBV30
AWSKEGNQPQH
>few|TRBJ2-1|TRBV7-9
ASSLPSVEQF
>-|TRBJ1-1|TRBV6-5
AISGREPNTEAF
>few|TRBJ2-3|TRBV18
ASSPRREGTDTQY
>-|TRBJ2-5|TRBV11-2
ASSFIRGGETQY
>few|TRBJ2-7|TRBV6-6
ASEAGTAQSYEQY
>few|TRBJ2-3|TRBV14
ASSNTGLSTDTQY
>-|TRBJ1-5|TRBV28
ASSPGLINQPQH
>-|TRBJ2-7|TRBV14
ASSQTYEQY